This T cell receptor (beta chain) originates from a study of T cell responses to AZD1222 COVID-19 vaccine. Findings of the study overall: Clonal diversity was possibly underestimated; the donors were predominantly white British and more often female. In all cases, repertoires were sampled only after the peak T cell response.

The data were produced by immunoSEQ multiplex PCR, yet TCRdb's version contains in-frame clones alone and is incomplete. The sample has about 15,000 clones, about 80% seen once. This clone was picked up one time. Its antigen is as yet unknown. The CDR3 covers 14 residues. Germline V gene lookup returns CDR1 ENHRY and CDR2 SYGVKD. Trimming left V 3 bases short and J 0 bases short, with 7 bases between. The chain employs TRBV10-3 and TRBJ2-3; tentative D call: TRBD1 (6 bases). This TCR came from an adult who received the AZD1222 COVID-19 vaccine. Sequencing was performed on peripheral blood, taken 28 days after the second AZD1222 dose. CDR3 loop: CAISEQGSTDTQYF. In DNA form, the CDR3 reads TGTGCCATCAGTGAACAGGGCAGCACAGATACGCAGTATTTT.